This TCR beta chain was sequenced for a study of shared clonotypes between healthy human individuals. The germline V gene encodes CDR1 LNHNV and CDR2 YYDKDF (reference sequence). The length of the CDR3 is 13 residues. The trim removed 7 bases at V and 4 bases at J, leaving 5 bases unmatched. Sequencing was performed with immunoSEQ multiplex PCR; in TCRdb, only in-frame clones are kept and a portion is missing. The table has about 480,000 clones, approximately 85% seen once. Sequenced input: PBMCs. This TCR came from a woman aged 40 to 50 in good health. Some clones in this sample may be carry-over from other donors' samples. This sequence joins TRBV15 and TRBJ2-5; TRBD2 aligns across 8 bases. The CDR3 DNA reads TGTGCCACCAAAAGCGGGAGAGGAGAGACCCAGTACTTC. It encodes CATKSGRGETQYF.